A selection of T cell receptor beta chains follows, all from one sample in a study of control samples from healthy donors and cancer patients. Clones were sequenced by immunoSEQ multiplex PCR, and TCRdb holds only the in-frame ones, with some missing. The repertoire holds about 190,000 clones, over 80% seen once, with over 1.5% in the top ten. Material: blood. Every receptor here comes from a young man in good health. CDR3s include the opening cysteine and the closing phenylalanine or tryptophan. Each record gives: clone size, J gene, V gene, D gene, CDR3 DNA, CDR3 protein. The D gene is left open where the match is weak. Not every row has a clone size; where given, it reads once, few, many or a size class.

NA,TRBJ1-5,TRBV27,NA,TGTGCCAGCAGCCACTACAGGGTGGATCAGCCCCAGCATTTT,CASSHYRVDQPQHF
NA,TRBJ2-1,TRBV3-1/TRBV3-2,TRBD1,TGTGCCAGCAGCCAAGGGACAGGGGGTAGCAATGAGCAGTTCTTC,CASSQGTGGSNEQFF
NA,TRBJ2-1,TRBV5-1,TRBD2,TGCGCCAGCAGCCGAAACCTAGCGGGGGCCTACAATGAGCAGTTCTTC,CASSRNLAGAYNEQFF
NA,TRBJ2-4,TRBV11-2,NA,TGTGCCAGCAGCTTACAGGGGGGTAGTGACATTCAGTACTTC,CASSLQGGSDIQYF
NA,TRBJ2-7,TRBV3-1/TRBV3-2,NA,TGTGCCAGCAGCCCCCCCAGGGGCAGGGGCGTTTTGGTCTCCTACGAGCAGTACTTC,CASSPPRGRGVLVSYEQYF
NA,TRBJ2-7,TRBV5-6,NA,TGTGCCAGCAGATCTACAGGGAGCTACGAGCAGTACTTC,CASRSTGSYEQYF
NA,TRBJ2-3,TRBV5-1,TRBD2,TGCGCCAGCAGCCCGCGGGGGGGAGATACGCAGTATTTT,CASSPRGGDTQYF
NA,TRBJ2-1,TRBV19,TRBD2,TGTGCCACCGGGGAGGGTCTCAATGAGCAGTTCTTC,CATGEGLNEQFF
once,TRBJ1-3,TRBV25-1,NA,TGTGCCAGCAGTGTTAACCTGGGGGCGGCTGGAAACACCATATATTTT,CASSVNLGAAGNTIYF
once,TRBJ2-1,TRBV5-1,NA,TGCGCCAGCAGCTTGGTTTCAGGGAGTCATGAGCAGTTCTTC,CASSLVSGSHEQFF
NA,TRBJ2-3,TRBV2,TRBD2,TGTGCCAGCAGTGGAGATGTAGCGGGGCCCGGTACGCAGTATTTT,CASSGDVAGPGTQYF
NA,TRBJ2-2,TRBV6-2/TRBV6-3,NA,TGTGCCAGCAGTTACTCAGGCTACTTTCGGGAGCTGTTTTTT,CASSYSGYFRELFF
NA,TRBJ2-3,TRBV7-9,TRBD1,TGTGCCAGCAGCTCACAGGGGGGCGGGCAGTATTTT,CASSSQGGGQYF
NA,TRBJ1-1,TRBV25-1,NA,TGTGCCAGCAGCCAGACAGCCTTGAACACTGAAGCTTTCTTT,CASSQTALNTEAFF
once,TRBJ1-1,TRBV11-2,NA,TGTGCCAGCAGCCCAACGGGGGGCGGAGGGTCTGAAGCTTTCTTT,CASSPTGGGGSEAFF
NA,TRBJ1-2,TRBV10-3,NA,TGTGCCATCAGCCAGGGAGTCGTTAACTATGGCTACACCTTC,CAISQGVVNYGYTF
NA,TRBJ2-3,TRBV6-9,NA,TGTGCCAGCAGTTATGGCCCTGGCGGGTGCACAGATACGCAGTATTTT,CASSYGPGGCTDTQYF